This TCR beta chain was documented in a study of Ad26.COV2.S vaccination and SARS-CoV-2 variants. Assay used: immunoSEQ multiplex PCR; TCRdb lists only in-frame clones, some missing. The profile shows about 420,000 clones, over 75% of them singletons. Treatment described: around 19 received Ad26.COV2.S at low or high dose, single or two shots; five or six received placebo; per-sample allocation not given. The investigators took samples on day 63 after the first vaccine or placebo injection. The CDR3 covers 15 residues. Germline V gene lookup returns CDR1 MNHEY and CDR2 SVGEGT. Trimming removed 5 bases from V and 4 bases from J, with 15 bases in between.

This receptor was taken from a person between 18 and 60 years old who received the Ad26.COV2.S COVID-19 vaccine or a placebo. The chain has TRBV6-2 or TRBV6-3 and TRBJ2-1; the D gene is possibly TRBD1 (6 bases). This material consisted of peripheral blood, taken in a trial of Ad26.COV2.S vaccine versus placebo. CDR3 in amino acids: CASSHPDRQYNEQFF. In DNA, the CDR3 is TGTGCCAGCAGTCACCCGGACAGACAGTACAATGAGCAGTTCTTC.